Below, 19 T cell receptor beta chains from the same sample are listed, as sequenced in a study of Tregs in tolerant kidney transplant recipients. Generated by immunoSEQ multiplex PCR, the TCRdb table keeps only in-frame clones and is missing some. The sample includes about 240,000 clones, 65% to 85% of them seen just once. Sequencing was carried out using CD4+ T cells from blood. These TCRs come from a human donor in good health.

The chain employs TRBV7-8 and TRBJ2-2, with 11 nucleotides matching TRBD2. Germline CDR1 and CDR2: SGHVS and FQNEAQ. Trimming removed 0 bases from V and 9 bases from J; junction bases left unmatched: 3. The CDR3 has 15 residues. The CDR3 is CASSLASGGARELFF. The CDR3 DNA sequence: TGTGCCAGCAGCTTAGCTAGCGGGGGGGCCCGGGAGCTGTTTTTT.

The genes are TRBV7-9 and TRBJ1-2; TRBD1 is a possible D gene (5 bases). Germline CDR1 and CDR2: SEHNR and FQNEAQ (reference sequence). With 1 base removed from V and 1 base from J, the gap between germline ends came to 10 bases. CDR3 length: 15 amino acids. Written as DNA, the CDR3 is TGTGCCAGCAGCTTAGAGGACATTATTAACTATGGCTACACCTTC. Its translation: CASSLEDIINYGYTF.

CDR3 sequence (DNA): TGTGCCAGCAAAGACAGAGCGAACACTGAAGCTTTCTTT. Amino acid sequence: CASKDRANTEAFF. V and J are TRBV6-5 and TRBJ1-1; tentative D call: TRBD1 (5 bases). With 7 bases removed from V and 1 base from J, the gap between germline ends came to 10 bases. Germline CDR1 MNHEY, CDR2 SVGAGI. The CDR3 has 13 residues.

The rearrangement links TRBV6-4 to TRBJ2-1; D is unresolved. Trimming stripped 6 bases from V and 5 bases from J, with 11 bases between. CDR3 length: 13 amino acids. Germline lookup yields CDR1 MRHNA and CDR2 SNTAGT. CDR3 protein: CASSVDADNEQFF. CDR3 DNA sequence: TGTGCCAGCAGCGTAGACGCCGACAATGAGCAGTTCTTC.

The rearrangement uses TRBV6-5 and TRBJ1-1; TRBD1 matches 7 bases. Germline CDR1 is MNHEY and CDR2 is SVGAGI. V lost 5 bases and J lost 4; bases outside the gene matches: 4. This CDR3 region has 13 residues. The CDR3 region is CASSPAGGTEAFF. The CDR3 nucleotides are TGTGCCAGCAGTCCCGCAGGGGGCACTGAAGCTTTCTTT.

This clone was seen only a few times. This chain joins TRBV6-5 and TRBJ1-2, with TRBD1 identical over 8 bases. CDR3 length equals 14 residues. Germline trimming cut 5 bases from V and 8 bases from J; bases unmatched to any gene: 10. The germline V gene has CDR1 MNHEY and CDR2 SVGAGI. CDR3 residues: CASSLTGAPQGYTF. The CDR3 DNA follows: TGTGCCAGCAGTCTGACAGGGGCGCCCCAGGGCTACACCTTC.

This sequence joins TRBV4-1 and TRBJ2-1; D uncertain. Trimming took 0 bases from V and 1 from J, leaving 7 bases between them. Germline loops: CDR1 MGHRA, CDR2 YSYEKL. There are 15 residues in the CDR3. This chain's CDR3 is CASSQDGVSYNEQFF. In DNA form, the CDR3 reads TGCGCCAGCAGCCAAGATGGGGTATCCTACAATGAGCAGTTCTTC.

This clone was observed a few times. CDR3 coding DNA: TGTGCCAGCAGTCCACGGCCCTACGAGCAGTACTTC. This sequence encodes CASSPRPYEQYF. V is TRBV5-8 and J is TRBJ2-7, with D unresolved. CDR1 and CDR2 from the germline V gene are SGHTS and YDEGEE. Trimming took off 5 bases at V and 2 bases at J, with 8 bases between the two ends. The CDR3 runs to 12 residues.

The rearrangement uses TRBV19 and TRBJ1-2; the D is unclear. CDR1 and CDR2 (germline): LNHDA, SQIVND (reference sequence). The CDR3 runs 10 residues. V lost 3 bases and J 9 bases, leaving 5 bases between the germline ends. The CDR3 nucleotides read TGTGCCAGTAGTATTGCGCGCTACACCTTC. Amino acids: CASSIARYTF.

The chain combines TRBV30 with TRBJ1-1; D gene ambiguous. CDR1 is GTSNPN, CDR2 SVGIG, per germline (reference sequence). This CDR3 contains 16 residues. The V end was cut by 3 bases, the J end by 1 base, with 18 bases between. The CDR3 region is CAWRGNFRRANTEAFF. The CDR3 DNA reads as TGTGCCTGGAGGGGAAATTTTCGACGGGCGAACACTGAAGCTTTCTTT.

This chain joins TRBV7-2 and TRBJ2-7; D is uncertain. There are 12 residues in the CDR3. V lost 2 bases and J lost 6, with 8 bases in between. Germline CDR1 reads SGHTA; CDR2 reads FQGNSA. CDR3 nucleotides: TGTGCCAGCAGCTTATTCGCGGTCGAGCAGTACTTC. This gives the protein CASSLFAVEQYF.

The CDR3 DNA is TGTGCCAGCAGAAATCCCGGGACAACGAACACCGGGGAGCTGTTTTTT. Amino acid sequence: CASRNPGTTNTGELFF. The chain carries TRBV5-5 and TRBJ2-2; weak D call: TRBD1 (6 bases). Trimming removed 5 bases at V and 0 bases at J, with 14 bases between. The length of the CDR3 is 16 residues. Per the germline V gene, CDR1 is SGHKS and CDR2 is YYEKEE (reference sequence). Filled out from reference TRBV5-5 and TRBJ2-2, the complete variable domain reads DAGVTQSPTHLIKTRGQQVTLRCSPISGHKSVSWYQQVLGQGPQFIFQYYEKEERGRGNFPDRFSARQFPNYSSELNVNALLLGDSALYLCASRNPGTTNTGELFFGEGSRLTVL.

This clone was detected only a few times. The V and J genes are TRBV27 and TRBJ2-7, with 7 bases matching TRBD1. Trimming at V came to 0 bases and at J to 7 bases, leaving 15 bases not matched to a gene. This CDR3 has 17 amino acids. Germline assignment: CDR1 MNHEY and CDR2 SMNVEV (reference sequence). The CDR3 nucleotides are TGTGCCAGCAGTTTATCCCCTTCGACAGGGATGGGCCGGGAGCAGTACTTC. Its protein is CASSLSPSTGMGREQYF.

The V call is TRBV11-3, the J call TRBJ2-3, with D possibly matching TRBD1 (5 bases). The CDR3 has 14 residues. Germline V lookup: CDR1 SGHNT, CDR2 YENEEA. The V end lost 4 bases, the J end lost 9 bases, and 17 bases lay between the germline ends. The CDR3 here is CASSSNRQPGTQYF. DNA for the CDR3: TGTGCCAGCAGCTCCAATCGACAGCCAGGGACGCAGTATTTT. Drawing the rest from reference TRBV11-3 and TRBJ2-3, the complete variable domain is EAGVVQSPRYKIIEKKQPVAFWCNPISGHNTLYWYLQNLGQGPELLIRYENEEAVDDSQLPKDRFSAERLKGVDSTLKIQPAELGDSAVYLCASSSNRQPGTQYFGPGTRLTVL.

J is TRBJ1-2 and V is TRBV6-5; D call uncertain. V lost 5 bases to trimming and J lost 2 bases, with 6 bases between them. The CDR3 spans 12 residues. Per germline, CDR1 MNHEY and CDR2 SVGAGI. The CDR3 bases are TGTGCCAGCAGTACAGCCAACTATGGCTACACCTTC. As protein: CASSTANYGYTF.

A single count supports this clone. The chain couples TRBV12-5 to TRBJ1-4; 7 nucleotides align to TRBD1. The CDR3 covers 14 residues. Trimming removed 1 base from V and 8 bases from J; junction bases left unmatched: 4. Germline-derived CDR1 and CDR2 are LGHNT and FRNRAP. For the CDR3, the DNA is TGTGCTAGTGGTTTGGACCCGGGACAGGAAAAACTGTTTTTT. It specifies CASGLDPGQEKLFF. Using reference TRBV12-5 and TRBJ1-4 for the parts outside the CDR3, the full variable domain is DARVTQTPRHKVTEMGQEVTMRCQPILGHNTVFWYRQTMMQGLELLAYFRNRAPLDDSGMPKDRFSAEMPDATLATLKIQPSEPRDSAVYFCASGLDPGQEKLFFGSGTQLSVL.

This clone was seen more than once but under ten times. The chain couples TRBV6-5 to TRBJ1-5; D remains ambiguous. The V gene lost 6 bases and the J gene lost 0 bases, with 6 bases spanning the gap. Germline CDR1 reads MNHEY; CDR2 reads SVGAGI. The CDR3 consists of 13 residues. CDR3 sequence: CASSHNSNQPQHF. The CDR3 DNA reads TGTGCCAGCAGCCATAATAGCAATCAGCCCCAGCATTTT.

The J gene is TRBJ2-1, the V gene TRBV5-6; D is unclear. The CDR3 has 16 amino acids. V lost 0 bases, J lost 0 bases, and 10 bases lay in between. Germline CDR1 SGHDT, CDR2 YYEEEE. CDR3 nucleotide sequence: TGTGCCAGCAGCTTGGCCGTGGGAAGCTCCTACAATGAGCAGTTCTTC. It yields the protein CASSLAVGSSYNEQFF.

The chain links TRBV5-8 to TRBJ2-2, with D unclear. The germline CDR1 and CDR2 sequences are SGHTS and YDEGEE. Trimming cost V 0 bases and J 1 base, with 13 bases left between them. The length of the CDR3 is 17 residues. The CDR3 sequence: CASSLDPAILNTGELFF. In DNA form, the CDR3 reads TGTGCCAGCAGCTTGGACCCAGCAATTTTGAACACCGGGGAGCTGTTTTTT.